These 24 T cell receptor beta chains were sequenced from one sample in a study of blood T cell repertoires in COVID-19 (dated by TCRdb to 2018 to 2020). Libraries were made using the immunoSEQ multiplex PCR assay. TCRdb limited this immuneACCESS table to in-frame rearrangements with V and J called. A share of clones is missing; checked studies link under half to unresolved V genes, and the rest is unexplained. The sample contains 300,000 to 400,000 clones, over 70% of them found a single time. The top ten clonotypes cover about 5% of the sample. The sequenced sample was PBMCs or T cells enriched from blood (not recorded which). The source of these receptors is a man aged 25-40 years who had recovered from COVID-19.

This clone has only one observation. The V and J genes are TRBV6-2 or TRBV6-3 and TRBJ2-5, with no clear D. CDR1 MNHEY and CDR2 SVGEGT come from the germline V gene. Between the trimmed V and J ends, which lost 4 bases and 2 bases, there was a span of 20 bases. This CDR3 region has 17 residues. This CDR3 reads CASSFGSSRMFQETQYF. The CDR3 bases are TGTGCCAGCAGTTTCGGTAGTAGTAGAATGTTTCAAGAGACCCAGTACTTC.

This chain connects TRBV28 to TRBJ1-5; no clear D. CDR3 length equals 15 residues. From germline, CDR1 is MDHEN and CDR2 SYDVKM. The V end was cut by 1 base, the J end by 2 bases, with 9 bases between. CDR3 in DNA: TGTGCCAGCAGTTTATCAGGCCAGCGCAATCAGCCCCAGCATTTT. As protein: CASSLSGQRNQPQHF.

This chain connects TRBV19 to TRBJ2-7; maybe TRBD1 (5 bases). Trimming pared 4 bases from V and 5 bases from J, leaving 9 bases between. The CDR3 length is 12 residues. Germline V gene sequence: CDR1 LNHDA, CDR2 SQIVND (reference sequence). The CDR3 coding sequence is TGTGCCAGTAGTACAGGGTTCCACGAGCAGTACTTC. Amino acids: CASSTGFHEQYF.

This rearrangement joins TRBV4-1 to TRBJ2-3, with TRBD2 as a possible D gene (5 bases). The CDR3 runs to 16 residues. Germline CDR1 is MGHRA and CDR2 is YSYEKL. V was cut by 1 base and J by 0 bases, with 11 bases left in between. The CDR3 loop is CASSQAGGYSTDTQYF. For the CDR3, the DNA is TGCGCCAGCAGCCAAGCGGGCGGGTATAGCACAGATACGCAGTATTTT.

For the CDR3, the DNA is TGTGCCAGTAGTTTTCCGGGGGAGGCCTATGGCTACACCTTC. This encodes CASSFPGEAYGYTF. The chain couples TRBV19 to TRBJ1-2; maybe TRBD1 (5 bases). CDR3 length: 14 residues. Germline values: CDR1 LNHDA, CDR2 SQIVND (reference sequence). The germline V and J ends were trimmed by 5 bases and 4 bases, with 14 bases remaining between them.

The count of this clone is one. The rearrangement joins TRBV6-5 to TRBJ2-5, with D perhaps TRBD1 (6 bases). Germline V CDR1 and CDR2: MNHEY, SVGAGI. The CDR3 sequence is 15 residues long. V lost 6 bases and J 2 bases, leaving 16 bases between the germline ends. The CDR3 loop reads CASRAGGGAQETQYF. The DNA for the CDR3 is TGTGCCAGCAGGGCCGGTGGGGGCGCGCAAGAGACCCAGTACTTC.

The chain combines TRBV7-3 with TRBJ2-2; TRBD2 aligns across 12 bases. Trimming cost V 5 bases and J 5 bases; bases outside gene matches: 9. CDR1 is SGHTA, CDR2 FQGTGA, per germline. This CDR3 comprises 17 residues. CDR3 nucleotide sequence: TGTGCCAGCAGCCGACGTCCGACTAGCGGGGGTACCGGGGAGCTGTTTTTT. Residues: CASSRRPTSGGTGELFF.

The V and J genes are TRBV14 and TRBJ2-1; 10 bases fit TRBD2. CDR1 and CDR2 from the germline V gene are SGHDN and FVKESK. J gave up 9 bases and V 4 bases, and 6 bases lay outside the gene matches. The CDR3 is 14 amino acids. The CDR3 sequence is CASSLSGGAGEQFF. The CDR3 DNA reads as TGTGCCAGCAGCCTCAGCGGGGGGGCCGGTGAGCAGTTCTTC.

The chain is built from TRBV3-1 (or the pseudogene TRBV3-2) and TRBJ1-2; 7 bases match TRBD1. The CDR3 consists of 16 residues. Per germline, CDR1 LGHDT and CDR2 YNNKEL (reference sequence). Germline trimming cut 6 bases from V and 8 bases from J; bases unmatched to any gene: 18. The CDR3 sequence is CASRLTGPLVTGGYTF. In DNA, the CDR3 is TGTGCCAGCAGATTGACAGGGCCCTTGGTAACGGGGGGCTACACCTTC.

This chain links TRBV28 with TRBJ2-3, with unresolved D. The CDR3 is made up of 14 amino acids. V was shortened by 2 bases and J by 2 bases, with 8 bases between the two germline ends. Germline assignment: CDR1 MDHEN and CDR2 SYDVKM. CDR3 coding DNA: TGTGCCAGCAGTTTAGTATCCTACACAGATACGCAGTATTTT. Its protein is CASSLVSYTDTQYF.

This clone has only one observation. The genes are TRBV7-3 and TRBJ1-1; D is unresolved. Germline CDR1 is SGHTA and CDR2 is FQGTGA. V was trimmed by 2 bases and J by 4 bases, leaving 14 bases between them. The CDR3 spans 15 residues. The CDR3 nucleotides are TGTGCCAGCAGCTTACGGAGGATAGCGGGCACTGAAGCTTTCTTT. Translation: CASSLRRIAGTEAFF.

For this clone: The sample holds other DNA sequences that translate to the same CDR3. The chain carries TRBV11-3 and TRBJ2-3; D is ambiguous. The V gene's germline CDR1 is SGHNT and CDR2 YENEEA. The CDR3 is 14 amino acids. V dropped 1 base and J dropped 1 base, with 6 bases sitting between them. For the CDR3, the DNA is TGTGCCAGCAGCTTAGGCCGGGGCACAGATACGCAGTATTTT. Residues: CASSLGRGTDTQYF.

The rearrangement links TRBV5-4 to TRBJ2-5, with TRBD2 matching 9 bases. The length of the CDR3 is 15 residues. The trim removed 4 bases at V and 8 bases at J, leaving 12 bases unmatched. Per the germline V gene, CDR1 is SGHNT and CDR2 is YYREEE (reference sequence). CDR3 sequence reads: CASSRGRASGNTQYF. The CDR3 DNA sequence: TGTGCCAGCAGCCGGGGACGGGCTAGCGGGAATACCCAGTACTTC. Looking up the rest from reference TRBV5-4 and TRBJ2-5 gives the full variable domain: ETGVTQSPTHLIKTRGQQVTLRCSSQSGHNTVSWYQQALGQGPQFIFQYYREEENGRGNFPPRFSGLQFPNYSSELNVNALELDDSALYLCASSRGRASGNTQYFGPGTRLLVL.

The chain carries TRBV12-3 or TRBV12-4 and TRBJ1-2; tentatively, D is TRBD1 (6 bases). V was shortened by 6 bases and J by 8 bases, with 16 bases between the two germline ends. The CDR3 has 13 amino acids. This CDR3 reads CASSRSQGRGYTF. CDR3 coding DNA: TGTGCCAGCAGCCGCTCACAGGGTAGAGGCTACACCTTC.

This chain links TRBV5-4 with TRBJ1-2, with 7 bases that match TRBD1. From germline, CDR1 is SGHNT and CDR2 YYREEE (reference sequence). Germline trimming cut 4 bases from V and 4 bases from J; bases unmatched to any gene: 7. The CDR3 loop spans 14 amino acids. The CDR3 region is CASSPDRLIYGYTF. The DNA of the CDR3 is TGTGCCAGCAGCCCGGACAGGTTGATCTATGGCTACACCTTC. Drawing the rest from reference TRBV5-4 and TRBJ1-2, the complete variable domain is ETGVTQSPTHLIKTRGQQVTLRCSSQSGHNTVSWYQQALGQGPQFIFQYYREEENGRGNFPPRFSGLQFPNYSSELNVNALELDDSALYLCASSPDRLIYGYTFGSGTRLTVV.

The table lists this clone with a count of one. The J gene is TRBJ1-6, the V gene TRBV9; 8 bases line up with TRBD1. J lost 11 bases, V lost 5 bases, and 9 bases had no gene match. The CDR3 totals 14 residues. Germline CDR1 reads SGDLS; CDR2 reads YYNGEE. In DNA form, the CDR3 reads TGTGCCAGCAGAACCGGACAGGGTTCAACACCCCTCCACTTT. Translated, it gives CASRTGQGSTPLHF.

In DNA, the CDR3 is TGTGCCAGCAGCCAACCCGGTTGGAGCGGTGAAAAACTGTTTTTT. The encoded protein is CASSQPGWSGEKLFF. The chain combines TRBV3-1 (or the pseudogene TRBV3-2) with TRBJ1-4; D uncertain. V was shortened by 2 bases and J by 7 bases, with 14 bases between the two germline ends. The CDR3 length is 15 residues. Per the germline V gene, CDR1 is LGHDT and CDR2 is YNNKEL (reference sequence).

The chain has TRBV2 and TRBJ1-3, with 10 bases lining up with TRBD1. This CDR3 contains 17 residues. CDR1 is SNHLY and CDR2 is FYNNEI in the germline V gene. The junction had 9 bases not matched to a gene; V was cut back by 6 bases and J by 1 base. The CDR3 DNA follows: TGTGCCAGCAGGGCCCCCCCGGGACAGGGGTCTGGAAACACCATATATTTT. Translated: CASRAPPGQGSGNTIYF.

V is TRBV5-4 and J is TRBJ2-7; 8 bases align to TRBD1. V lost 4 bases, J lost 4 bases, and 7 bases stayed unmatched. There are 14 residues in the CDR3. Germline V gene data show CDR1 as SGHNT and CDR2 as YYREEE (reference sequence). Here the CDR3 reads CASSHDRGPYEQYF. The CDR3 nucleotides are TGTGCCAGCAGCCATGACAGGGGACCGTACGAGCAGTACTTC.

This chain connects TRBV5-1 to TRBJ1-6, with D maybe TRBD1 (6 bases). Germline CDR1 reads SGHRS; CDR2 reads YFSETQ. V was clipped by 5 bases and J by 7 bases, with 13 bases between them. This CDR3 comprises 14 residues. CDR3: CASRPQGGNSPLHF. CDR3 nucleotide sequence: TGCGCCAGCAGGCCACAGGGAGGGAATTCACCCCTCCACTTT.

The J gene is TRBJ1-1, the V gene TRBV12-5; D uncertain. Germline assignment: CDR1 LGHNT and CDR2 FRNRAP. V was cut by 6 bases and J by 4 bases, with 15 bases left in between. The CDR3 has 14 amino acids. The CDR3 DNA reads as TGTGCTAGTGGCCTGGACGCCGCGGGCACTGAAGCTTTCTTT. Translated: CASGLDAAGTEAFF. Supplemented by reference TRBV12-5 and TRBJ1-1, the full variable domain reads DARVTQTPRHKVTEMGQEVTMRCQPILGHNTVFWYRQTMMQGLELLAYFRNRAPLDDSGMPKDRFSAEMPDATLATLKIQPSEPRDSAVYFCASGLDAAGTEAFFGQGTRLTVV.

The V and J genes are TRBV5-4 and TRBJ1-1, with a weak D call TRBD1 (6 bases). V lost 0 bases and J lost 4, with 13 bases in between. The V gene's germline CDR1 is SGHNT and CDR2 YYREEE (reference sequence). This CDR3 comprises 15 residues. CDR3 in DNA: TGTGCCAGCAGCTTGGCTAGAGGGGGGGTCACTGAAGCTTTCTTT. Its protein product is CASSLARGGVTEAFF.

This clone was seen a single time. The chain links TRBV27 to TRBJ2-2, with TRBD1 as a possible D gene (5 bases). The V gene lost 4 bases and the J gene lost 8 bases, with 14 bases spanning the gap. The CDR3 extends over 14 amino acids. Germline CDR1 and CDR2: MNHEY and SMNVEV (reference sequence). The DNA for the CDR3 is TGTGCCAGCAGTTCCCGGGCTACAGGTGGGGAGCTGTTTTTT. Its translation is CASSSRATGGELFF.

The chain recombines TRBV5-1 with TRBJ1-1; D is possibly TRBD1 (5 bases). CDR3 length: 15 amino acids. V lost 3 bases, J lost 4 bases, and 16 bases lay in between. Germline-derived CDR1 and CDR2 are SGHRS and YFSETQ. CDR3 coding DNA: TGCGCCAGCAGCTGGAGCGGGGCTGAGAGCACTGAAGCTTTCTTT. This codes for CASSWSGAESTEAFF.